This entry lists 17 T cell receptor beta chains sequenced from one sample in a study of shared clonotypes between healthy human individuals. The protocol was immunoSEQ multiplex PCR, while the TCRdb copy is restricted to in-frame clones and leaves out a portion. This sample has approximately 2,000,000 clones, with just under 95% found just once. CD45RO-negative cells were positively selected for CCR7, leaving out terminally differentiated effector memory CD45RA+ cells. The sample consisted of naive CD8+ T cells from PBMCs. Every receptor here comes from a young man in good health. Some clones in this sample may be carry-over from other donors' samples.

V is TRBV2 and J is TRBJ2-4; D possibly corresponds to TRBD1 (6 bases). Germline loops: CDR1 SNHLY, CDR2 FYNNEI. Trimming left V 2 bases short and J 0 bases short, with 14 bases between. The CDR3 extends over 17 amino acids. In DNA, the CDR3 is TGTGCCAGCAGTGAACTCGATACAGGGCTAGCCAAAAACATTCAGTACTTC. It translates to CASSELDTGLAKNIQYF. Drawing the rest from reference TRBV2 and TRBJ2-4, the complete variable domain is EPEVTQTPSHQVTQMGQEVILRCVPISNHLYFYWYRQILGQKVEFLVSFYNNEISEKSEIFDDQFSVERPDGSNFTLKIRSTKLEDSAMYFCASSELDTGLAKNIQYFGAGTRLSVL.

The rearrangement uses TRBV19 and TRBJ2-1; possibly TRBD1 for D (5 bases). CDR1 is LNHDA and CDR2 is SQIVND in the germline V gene (reference sequence). The CDR3 totals 17 residues. V lost 6 bases, J lost 0 bases, and 18 bases lay in between. The CDR3 region has the DNA TGTGCCAGTAGCAGGGAAGGTCTGGATAGCTCCTACAATGAGCAGTTCTTC. Amino acids: CASSREGLDSSYNEQFF.

This clone was seen once. The gene calls are TRBV28 and TRBJ2-2; 7 positions agree with TRBD1. Germline CDR1 is MDHEN and CDR2 is SYDVKM. The CDR3 runs 15 residues. V was clipped by 4 bases and J by 6 bases; unmatched bases: 8. CDR3 bases: TGTGCCAGCAGTTGGGCCAGGGGGTACGCCGGGGAGCTGTTTTTT. It codes for CASSWARGYAGELFF.

The chain is built from TRBV7-8 and TRBJ2-7; maybe TRBD1 (5 bases). Germline values: CDR1 SGHVS, CDR2 FQNEAQ. The CDR3 covers 17 residues. V was trimmed by 2 bases and J by 4 bases, leaving 21 bases between them. Written as DNA, the CDR3 is TGTGCCAGCAGCTTAACTTGGGTCGGCCAGGGAAAATACGAGCAGTACTTC. Translating it yields CASSLTWVGQGKYEQYF.

The chain is built from TRBV13 and TRBJ2-1; D is unclear. Looked up from germline, CDR1 is PRHDT and CDR2 is FYEKMQ (reference sequence). This CDR3 is built from 16 residues. V was clipped by 4 bases and J by 3 bases, with 16 bases between them. CDR3 sequence reads: CASSSNLDRSYNEQFF. CDR3 DNA: TGTGCCAGCAGCTCAAACTTGGACCGGAGCTACAATGAGCAGTTCTTC.

A note on this clone: The same CDR3 can be traced to other DNA sequences in this sample. The rearrangement joins TRBV27 to TRBJ2-3, with D unresolved. This CDR3 is built from 13 residues. V shed 2 bases and J shed 4 bases, with 7 bases lying between them. CDR1 MNHEY and CDR2 SMNVEV come from the germline V gene (reference sequence). CDR3 nucleotides: TGTGCCAGCAGTTTAGGGTCATCAGATACGCAGTATTTT. It codes for CASSLGSSDTQYF.

This chain links TRBV14 with TRBJ1-1; D is possibly TRBD1 (5 bases). The ends were cut back, 4 bases at V and 1 base at J, with 13 bases in the middle. The length of the CDR3 is 15 residues. Per the germline V gene, CDR1 is SGHDN and CDR2 is FVKESK. The CDR3 sequence: CASSLTWGTNTEAFF. The CDR3 nucleotides are TGTGCCAGCAGCCTCACGTGGGGGACGAACACTGAAGCTTTCTTT.

The chain employs TRBV5-1 and TRBJ2-1, with D perhaps assigned TRBD1 or TRBD2 (5 bases each). Germline CDR1 reads SGHRS; CDR2 reads YFSETQ. The CDR3 is made up of 18 amino acids. Trimming took off 4 bases at V and 0 bases at J, with 20 bases between the two ends. CDR3 sequence: CASSLGRKGRSSYNEQFF. In DNA, the CDR3 is TGCGCCAGCAGCCTGGGACGGAAGGGACGAAGCTCCTACAATGAGCAGTTCTTC.

Notes on this clone: The same CDR3 also results from other DNA sequences found in this sample. The V and J genes are TRBV9 and TRBJ2-1, with D hard to call. The V end lost 3 bases, the J end lost 8 bases, and 9 bases lay between the germline ends. The CDR3 runs to 12 residues. Germline CDR1 SGDLS, CDR2 YYNGEE. CDR3 region: CASSAPSYEQFF. The CDR3 bases are TGTGCCAGCAGCGCCCCAAGTTATGAGCAGTTCTTC.

V and J are TRBV28 and TRBJ2-3, with a tentative D call TRBD2 (5 bases). Germline V CDR1 and CDR2: MDHEN, SYDVKM. Between the trimmed V and J ends, which lost 8 bases and 2 bases, there was a span of 17 bases. This CDR3 has 15 amino acids. CDR3 nucleotides: TGTGCCAGCTGCTTGGGGAGATGGAACACAGATACGCAGTATTTT. Residues: CASCLGRWNTDTQYF.

This chain connects TRBV28 to TRBJ1-5, with D maybe TRBD1 (5 bases). The germline gives CDR1 MDHEN, CDR2 SYDVKM. CDR3 length equals 15 residues. V gave up 8 bases and J gave up 1 base, with 15 bases separating them. CDR3 sequence: CASRQGAASNQPQHF. The DNA for the CDR3 is TGTGCCAGCCGGCAAGGGGCCGCCAGCAATCAGCCCCAGCATTTT. Full variable domain (remainder filled in from reference TRBV28 and TRBJ1-5): DVKVTQSSRYLVKRTGEKVFLECVQDMDHENMFWYRQDPGLGLRLIYFSYDVKMKEKGDIPEGYSVSREKKERFSLILESASTNQTSMYLCASRQGAASNQPQHFGDGTRLSIL.

The chain links TRBV25-1 to TRBJ2-1; D is possibly TRBD2 (5 bases). Germline V gene data show CDR1 as MGHDK and CDR2 as SYGVNS. The CDR3 loop spans 16 amino acids. V was clipped by 5 bases and J by 0 bases, with 14 bases between them. The CDR3, as DNA: TGTGCCAGCAGTCGGCGCGGGTTTACCTCCTACAATGAGCAGTTCTTC. It translates to CASSRRGFTSYNEQFF. The full variable domain, with the rest looked up from reference TRBV25-1 and TRBJ2-1, is EADIYQTPRYLVIGTGKKITLECSQTMGHDKMYWYQQDPGMELHLIHYSYGVNSTEKGDLSSESTVSRIRTEHFPLTLESARPSHTSQYLCASSRRGFTSYNEQFFGPGTRLTVL.

The DNA of the CDR3 is TGTGCCAGCGGGACCGGGACTTTTTTCTACGAGCAGTACTTC. It yields the protein CASGTGTFFYEQYF. The genes are TRBV2 and TRBJ2-7; D perhaps matches TRBD2 (6 bases). Germline CDR1 reads SNHLY; CDR2 reads FYNNEI. This CDR3 is built from 14 residues. Trimming cost V 8 bases and J 3 bases, with 17 bases left between them.

This chain links TRBV6-5 with TRBJ2-1; D unresolved. The CDR3 runs 13 residues. Germline CDR1 reads MNHEY; CDR2 reads SVGAGI. The V and J ends lost 0 bases and 10 bases respectively, with 10 bases between them. The CDR3 region has the DNA TGTGCCAGCAGTTACTCGAGGCAACGGGAGCAGTTCTTC. Translated: CASSYSRQREQFF.

The chain carries TRBV16 and TRBJ1-1; D gene ambiguous. In germline, CDR1 is KGHSY, CDR2 FQNENV. Trimming took off 0 bases at V and 8 bases at J, with 13 bases between the two ends. This CDR3 has 14 amino acids. Here the CDR3 reads CASSQSFAVMEAFF. CDR3 sequence (DNA): TGTGCCAGCAGCCAATCGTTCGCGGTAATGGAAGCTTTCTTT.

J is TRBJ2-7 and V is TRBV7-3, with unresolved D. With 0 bases removed from V and 5 bases from J, the gap between germline ends came to 11 bases. CDR1 is SGHTA, CDR2 FQGTGA, per germline. The CDR3 loop spans 14 amino acids. In DNA form, the CDR3 reads TGTGCCAGCAGCTTAACACAATCGGGTCACGAGCAGTACTTC. Its protein is CASSLTQSGHEQYF.

The chain combines TRBV30 with TRBJ2-7; 7 bases are a match to TRBD1. CDR1 and CDR2 from the germline V gene are GTSNPN and SVGIG (reference sequence). V trimming: 4 bases; J trimming: 0 bases; junction bases outside the gene matches: 9. This CDR3 contains 15 residues. DNA of the CDR3: TGTGCCTGGACCCAAGGGACAGCAAGCTCCTACGAGCAGTACTTC. Translating gives CAWTQGTASSYEQYF.